These 2 T cell receptor beta chains were all obtained from the same sample, sequenced in a study of T-cell memory formation after mild COVID-19. A single record per CDR3 protein comes from TCRdb applying MiXCR to the 5' RACE reads. The sample lists over 500,000 distinct CDR3 sequences; roughly 17% were seen once. Sequenced: PBMCs or a T cell subset sorted from them (not recorded which). The receptors here all came from an adult woman who had mild COVID-19 (a few samples of this study predate the infection). Cell type and time point are not known.

In its sample, this clonotype was seen a few times. The V gene is TRBV4-1, the J gene TRBJ1-6; 9 bases map to TRBD1. The J segment lost 4 bases and the V segment lost 3 bases, leaving 1 base of the junction unmatched. Germline CDR1 reads MGHRA; CDR2 reads YSYEKL. CDR3 length: 15 residues. Here the CDR3 DNA reads TGCGCCAGCAGCCACGGACAGGGGTATAATTCACCCCTCCACTTT. Its protein product is CASSHGQGYNSPLHF.

The V call is TRBV24-1, the J call TRBJ2-7; D is unresolved. The CDR3 has 15 amino acids. CDR1 is KGHDR and CDR2 is SFDVKD in the germline V gene. The ends were cut back, 3 bases at V and 0 bases at J, with 11 bases in the middle. CDR3 region: CATSDGMAGSYEQYF. CDR3 DNA: TGTGCCACCAGTGATGGGATGGCAGGCTCCTACGAGCAGTACTTC.